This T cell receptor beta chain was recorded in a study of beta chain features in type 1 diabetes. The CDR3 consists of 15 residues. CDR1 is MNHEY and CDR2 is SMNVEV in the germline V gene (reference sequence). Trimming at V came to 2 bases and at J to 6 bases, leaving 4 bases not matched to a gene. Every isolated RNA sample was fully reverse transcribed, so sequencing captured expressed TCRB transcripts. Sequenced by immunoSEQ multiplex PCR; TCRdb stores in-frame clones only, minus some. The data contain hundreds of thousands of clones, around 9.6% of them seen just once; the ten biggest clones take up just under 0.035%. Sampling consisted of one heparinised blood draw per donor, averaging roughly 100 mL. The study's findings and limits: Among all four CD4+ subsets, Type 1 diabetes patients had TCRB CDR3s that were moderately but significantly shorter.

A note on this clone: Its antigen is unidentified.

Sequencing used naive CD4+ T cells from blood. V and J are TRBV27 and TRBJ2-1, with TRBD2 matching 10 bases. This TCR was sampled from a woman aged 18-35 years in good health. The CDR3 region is CASSLSGRGFNEQFF. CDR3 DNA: TGTGCCAGCAGTTTAAGCGGGAGGGGATTCAATGAGCAGTTCTTC.